This T cell receptor (beta chain) was recovered during a study of spatial heterogeneity in lung cancer. Study context: Alpha-chain sequences were detected in numbers that were consistently lower than beta-chain sequences. Whole-study results and caveats: Whereas they appeared in blood less at follow-up, ubiquitous expanded tumor TCRs appeared there more at resection.

This clonotype was detected ten times or more. Its antigen is not identified. This CDR3 region has 17 residues. Trimming stripped 6 bases from V and 7 bases from J, with 25 bases between. Germline loops: CDR1 ENHRY, CDR2 SYGVKD. The time point was: sample taken at primary tumor resection. Unsorted tumor, nontumor lung tissue or cryopreserved PBMC supplied the whole RNA. TCR cDNA molecules each carried a unique molecular identifier. Each CDR3 protein is one row after TCRdb ran MiXCR on the 5' RACE reads. The sample records nearly 80,000 distinct CDR3 sequences, roughly 8% being singletons. Sequenced material: PBMCs, taken at surgery. This clonotype was sampled from a male donor with early-stage non-small cell lung cancer. The chain has TRBV10-3 and TRBJ1-5; D is unresolved. The CDR3 reads CAISEKDLRTSWQPQHF. In DNA, the CDR3 is TGTGCCATCAGCGAGAAAGATCTTCGGACCTCTTGGCAGCCCCAGCATTTT.